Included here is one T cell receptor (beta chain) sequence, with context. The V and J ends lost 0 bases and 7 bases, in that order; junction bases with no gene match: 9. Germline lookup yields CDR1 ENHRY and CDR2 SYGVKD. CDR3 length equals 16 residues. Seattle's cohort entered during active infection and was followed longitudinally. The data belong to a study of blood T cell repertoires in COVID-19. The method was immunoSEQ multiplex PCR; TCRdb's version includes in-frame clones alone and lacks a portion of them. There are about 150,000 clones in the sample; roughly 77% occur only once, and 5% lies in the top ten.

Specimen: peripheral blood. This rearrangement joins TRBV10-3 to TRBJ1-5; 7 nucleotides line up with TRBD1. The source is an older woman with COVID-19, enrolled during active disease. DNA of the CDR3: TGTGCCATCAGTGAGTCGAGAGGGGGCGCAGGACAGCCCCAGCATTTT. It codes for CAISESRGGAGQPQHF.